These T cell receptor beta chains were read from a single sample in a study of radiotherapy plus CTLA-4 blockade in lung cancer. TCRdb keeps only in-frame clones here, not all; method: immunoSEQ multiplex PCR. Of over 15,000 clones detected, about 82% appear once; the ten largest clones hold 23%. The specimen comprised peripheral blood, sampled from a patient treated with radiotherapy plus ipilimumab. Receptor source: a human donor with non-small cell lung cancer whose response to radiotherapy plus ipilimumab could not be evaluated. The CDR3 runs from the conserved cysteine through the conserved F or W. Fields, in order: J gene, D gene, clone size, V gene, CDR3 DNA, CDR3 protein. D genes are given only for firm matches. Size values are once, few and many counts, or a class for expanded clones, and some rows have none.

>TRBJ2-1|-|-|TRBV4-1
TGCGCCAGCAGCCCTCGGGACTGGAATCTAAATGAGCAGTTCTTC
CASSPRDWNLNEQFF
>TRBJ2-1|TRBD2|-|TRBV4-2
TGTGCCAGCAGCCAAGATTACCAGCGGGGGAGCAATGAGCAGTTCTTC
CASSQDYQRGSNEQFF
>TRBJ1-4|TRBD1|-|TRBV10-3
TGTGCCATCAGGAGGGACAGGGAGGGTGAAAAACTGTTTTTT
CAIRRDREGEKLFF
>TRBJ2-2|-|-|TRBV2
TGTGCCAGCAGTGAAGGCAGGCTGACGGACACCGGGGAGCTGTTTTTT
CASSEGRLTDTGELFF
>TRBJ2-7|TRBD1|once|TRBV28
TGTGCCTCGGGACAGCGATGGCAGTACTTC
CASGQRWQYF
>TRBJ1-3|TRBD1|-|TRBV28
TGTGCCAGCAGGGGAACAGGGGGCCCTGGAAACACCATATATTTT
CASRGTGGPGNTIYF
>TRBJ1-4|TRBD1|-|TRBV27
TGTGCCAGCACCTCATACATAAGGGGGCTTGGTGAAAAACTGTTTTTT
CASTSYIRGLGEKLFF
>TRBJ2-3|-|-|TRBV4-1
TGCGCCAGCAGCCAACGCGGGGGCTCTAGCACAGATACGCAGTATTTT
CASSQRGGSSTDTQYF
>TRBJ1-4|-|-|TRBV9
TGTGCCAGCAGCGCGGGACTTGAACTGTTTTTT
CASSAGLELFF
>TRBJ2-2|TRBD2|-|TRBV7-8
TGTGCCAGCCTTCGGGGGGTCCAAGGCGGGGAGCTGTTTTTT
CASLRGVQGGELFF
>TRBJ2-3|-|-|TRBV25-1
TGTGCCAGCAGTAGGGGAGATACGCAGTATTTT
CASSRGDTQYF
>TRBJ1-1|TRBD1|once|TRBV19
TGTGCCAGTAGTCCCTATGAGACAGGGGACACTGAAGCTTTCTTT
CASSPYETGDTEAFF
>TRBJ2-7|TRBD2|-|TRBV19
TGTGCCAGTAGTATCGGGCTAGCGGTAACCTCCTACGAGCAGTACTTC
CASSIGLAVTSYEQYF
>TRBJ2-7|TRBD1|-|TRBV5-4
TGTGCCAGCAGAAACCCCGGGACAGGGAACTACGAGCAGTACTTC
CASRNPGTGNYEQYF